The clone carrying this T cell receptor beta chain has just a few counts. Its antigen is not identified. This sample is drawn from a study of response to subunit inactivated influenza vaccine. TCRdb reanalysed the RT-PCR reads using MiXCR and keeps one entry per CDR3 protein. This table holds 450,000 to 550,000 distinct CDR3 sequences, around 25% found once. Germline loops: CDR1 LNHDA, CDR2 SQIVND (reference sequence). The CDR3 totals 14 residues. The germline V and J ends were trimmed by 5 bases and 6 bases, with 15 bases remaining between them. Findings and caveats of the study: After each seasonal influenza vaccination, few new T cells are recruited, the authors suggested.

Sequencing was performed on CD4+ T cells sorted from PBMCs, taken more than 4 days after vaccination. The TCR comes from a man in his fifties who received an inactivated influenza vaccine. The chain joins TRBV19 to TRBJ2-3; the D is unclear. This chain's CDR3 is CASSPYVLKDTQYF. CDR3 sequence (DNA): TGTGCCAGTAGTCCGTATGTCCTAAAGGATACGCAGTATTTT. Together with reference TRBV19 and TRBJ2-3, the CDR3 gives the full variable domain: DGGITQSPKYLFRKEGQNVTLSCEQNLNHDAMYWYRQDPGQGLRLIYYSQIVNDFQKGDIAEGYSVSREKKESFPLTVTSAQKNPTAFYLCASSPYVLKDTQYFGPGTRLTVL.